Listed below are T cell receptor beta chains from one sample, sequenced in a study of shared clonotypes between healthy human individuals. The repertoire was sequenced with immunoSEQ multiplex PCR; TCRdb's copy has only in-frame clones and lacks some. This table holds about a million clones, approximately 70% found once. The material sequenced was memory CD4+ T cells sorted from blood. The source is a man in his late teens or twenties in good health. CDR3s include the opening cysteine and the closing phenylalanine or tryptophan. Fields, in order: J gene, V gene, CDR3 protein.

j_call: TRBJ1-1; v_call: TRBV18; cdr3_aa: CASSPLSTGQGMEAFF
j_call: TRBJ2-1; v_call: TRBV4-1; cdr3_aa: CASSRDSWRNEQFF
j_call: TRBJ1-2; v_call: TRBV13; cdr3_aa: CASSKGRGREDGYTF
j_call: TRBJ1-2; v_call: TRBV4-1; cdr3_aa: CASSQGDRDNYGYTF
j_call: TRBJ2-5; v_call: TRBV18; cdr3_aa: CASSPWAETQYF
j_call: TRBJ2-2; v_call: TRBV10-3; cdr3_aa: CAISVGTGELFF
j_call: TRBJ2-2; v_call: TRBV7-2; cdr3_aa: CASSIEAGGAGELFF
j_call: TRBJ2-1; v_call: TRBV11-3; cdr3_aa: CASSSAIGAKNEQFF
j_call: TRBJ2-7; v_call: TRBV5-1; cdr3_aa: CASSLGPNRGFDEQYF
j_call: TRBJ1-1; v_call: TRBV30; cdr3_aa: CAWNRQGWNTEAFF
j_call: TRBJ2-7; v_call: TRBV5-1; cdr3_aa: CASSLEGPSSTEQYF
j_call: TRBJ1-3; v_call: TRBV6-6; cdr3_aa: CASSLPGAGGNTIYF
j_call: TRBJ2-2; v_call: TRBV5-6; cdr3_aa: CASSRSAASGSRSGELFF
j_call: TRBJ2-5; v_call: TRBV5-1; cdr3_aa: CASTPQGQETQYF
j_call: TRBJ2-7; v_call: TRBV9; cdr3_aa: CASTKFNYEQYF
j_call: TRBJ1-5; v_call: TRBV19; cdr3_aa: CASEGLSGRQPQHF
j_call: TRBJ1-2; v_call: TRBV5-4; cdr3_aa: CASSLMGGGYTF
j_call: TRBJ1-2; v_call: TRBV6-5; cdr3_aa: CATKGEYGYTF
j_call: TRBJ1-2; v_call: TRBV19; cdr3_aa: CASSNGQGLGGYTF
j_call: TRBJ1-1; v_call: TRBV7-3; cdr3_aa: CASSSLPNTEAFF
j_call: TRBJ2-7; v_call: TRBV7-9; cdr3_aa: CASSWAQFYEQYF
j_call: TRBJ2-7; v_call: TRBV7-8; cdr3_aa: CASSAAGGGEQYF
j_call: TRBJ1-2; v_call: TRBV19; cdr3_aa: CASSSGIIGYTF